Below are 22 T cell receptor beta chains sequenced from a single sample in a study of monozygotic twins with inflammatory bowel disease. TCRdb reprocessed the 5' RACE reads and stores each CDR3 protein as one record, lacking DNA. This sample carries roughly 140,000 distinct CDR3 sequences, with 2% to 3% going to the ten biggest clones. Sequenced input: blood. All receptors derive from a human donor with ulcerative colitis or Crohn's disease, or a healthy co-twin of an affected twin (not recorded which).

The chain couples TRBV30 to TRBJ1-5; TCRdb's D call, TRBD1, is unchecked because there is no DNA. CDR3 length: 15 amino acids. Germline V gene sequence: CDR1 GTSNPN, CDR2 SVGIG (reference sequence). This CDR3 is CAWSQGSFGNQPQHF. The full variable domain, in which reference TRBV30 and TRBJ1-5 provide the parts outside the CDR3, is SQTIHQWPATLVQPVGSPLSLECTVEGTSNPNLYWYRQAAGRGLQLLFYSVGIGQISSEVPQNLSASRPQDRQFILSSKKLLLSDSGFYLCAWSQGSFGNQPQHFGDGTRLSIL.

The J gene is TRBJ2-7, the V gene TRBV6-2 or TRBV6-3; TCRdb lists TRBD1, though no DNA is available to test this call. Germline V CDR1 and CDR2: MNHEY, SVGEGT. This CDR3 has 14 residues. CDR3 region: CASEEGGATDEQYF.

The CDR3 spells CASSAYYNEQFF. The chain links TRBV7-2 to TRBJ2-1. Germline loops: CDR1 SGHTA, CDR2 FQGNSA. The CDR3 has 12 amino acids.

The chain carries TRBV18 and TRBJ2-7; TCRdb's assignment of TRBD1 cannot be checked, as there is no DNA. There are 14 residues in the CDR3. Germline loops: CDR1 KGHSH, CDR2 LQKENI. The CDR3 sequence is CASSPNVDSLEQYF.

The rearrangement links TRBV20-1 to TRBJ2-7; the TCRdb D gene call, TRBD1, has no DNA to confirm it. The CDR3 is 12 residues long. Per the germline V gene, CDR1 is DFQATT and CDR2 is SNEGSKA (reference sequence). CDR3 protein: CSAAGQSYEQYF.

The rearrangement joins TRBV9 to TRBJ2-1; the TCRdb D gene call, TRBD1, has no DNA to confirm it. This CDR3 spans 15 amino acids. Germline V gives CDR1 SGDLS, CDR2 YYNGEE. This CDR3 is CASGQLGGRSNEQFF.

This sequence joins TRBV3-1 and TRBJ1-6; TCRdb returns TRBD1, unconfirmable since there is no DNA. The CDR3 runs 15 residues. From germline, CDR1 is LGHDT and CDR2 YNNKEL (reference sequence). The CDR3 reads CASTIGGPNNSPLHF.

The J gene is TRBJ2-7, the V gene TRBV6-1. CDR1 and CDR2 from the germline V gene are MNHNS and SASEGT. The CDR3 spans 15 residues. CDR3 sequence reads: CASSEDPLIPYEQYF.

The CDR3: CASTTWGSANTGELFF. The chain links TRBV27 to TRBJ2-2; TCRdb picks TRBD1, but there is no DNA to check that call. The CDR3 length is 16 residues. CDR1 MNHEY and CDR2 SMNVEV come from the germline V gene (reference sequence).

The chain joins TRBV28 to TRBJ1-4; TCRdb indicates TRBD1, and absent DNA this call remains unverified. This CDR3 has 15 amino acids. Germline V gives CDR1 MDHEN, CDR2 SYDVKM. CDR3 sequence reads: CASSPRDSTDEKLFF.

The gene calls are TRBV20-1 and TRBJ2-1; the D gene TCRdb calls, TRBD1, cannot be checked with no DNA. The CDR3 extends over 15 amino acids. The germline gives CDR1 DFQATT, CDR2 SNEGSKA (reference sequence). CDR3 region: CSARDPRGRGNEQFF.

The CDR3 spells CASSLALGGGGPGSSYNEQFF. The chain combines TRBV7-6 with TRBJ2-1; as DNA is missing, the TRBD1 call by TCRdb cannot be tested. The V gene's germline CDR1 is SGHVS and CDR2 FNYEAQ. The length of the CDR3 is 21 residues. Using reference TRBV7-6 and TRBJ2-1 for the parts outside the CDR3, the full variable domain is GAGVSQSPRYKVTKRGQDVALRCDPISGHVSLYWYRQALGQGPEFLTYFNYEAQQDKSGLPNDRFSAERPEGSISTLTIQRTEQRDSAMYRCASSLALGGGGPGSSYNEQFFGPGTRLTVL.

The chain combines TRBV7-3 with TRBJ2-7; TCRdb returns TRBD2, unconfirmable since there is no DNA. This CDR3 is 19 amino acids long. Germline V gene data show CDR1 as SGHTA and CDR2 as FQGTGA. CDR3 in amino acids: CASSLDPGLAGETTYEQYF.

The chain links TRBV5-1 to TRBJ2-7; without DNA, the TCRdb call of TRBD1 cannot be checked. Germline V gives CDR1 SGHRS, CDR2 YFSETQ. The CDR3 has 14 amino acids. The chain's CDR3 is CASSLLTGDYEQYF.

The rearrangement links TRBV27 to TRBJ2-5; TCRdb lists TRBD2, though no DNA is available to test this call. The CDR3 consists of 15 residues. Germline lookup yields CDR1 MNHEY and CDR2 SMNVEV (reference sequence). The CDR3 protein is CASSGTGTAEETQYF.

This chain connects TRBV5-1 to TRBJ2-3; TCRdb calls TRBD2, which cannot be checked without DNA. The CDR3 consists of 18 residues. Germline CDR1 reads SGHRS; CDR2 reads YFSETQ. The chain's CDR3 is CASSLGLAGAAGTDTQYF.

The chain uses TRBV7-2 and TRBJ2-6. Germline CDR1 is SGHTA and CDR2 is FQGNSA. The CDR3 is made up of 16 amino acids. This chain's CDR3 is CASSLQRARGANVLTF.

This rearrangement joins TRBV18 to TRBJ2-5; as DNA is missing, the TRBD2 call by TCRdb cannot be tested. The V gene's germline CDR1 is KGHSH and CDR2 LQKENI. This CDR3 spans 16 amino acids. The CDR3 reads CASSPLPAGVQETQYF. The entire variable domain, with the rest obtained from reference TRBV18 and TRBJ2-5, is as follows: NAGVMQNPRHLVRRRGQEARLRCSPMKGHSHVYWYRQLPEEGLKFMVYLQKENIIDESGMPKERFSAEFPKEGPSILRIQQVVRGDSAAYFCASSPLPAGVQETQYFGPGTRLLVL.

V usage is TRBV9 and J usage is TRBJ1-6; as DNA is missing, the TRBD1 call by TCRdb cannot be tested. CDR1 and CDR2 (germline): SGDLS, YYNGEE. The CDR3 sequence is 15 residues long. CDR3 protein: CASSVGQGGGSPLHF.

V and J are TRBV12-3 or TRBV12-4 and TRBJ1-1; TCRdb returns TRBD1, unconfirmable since there is no DNA. The CDR3 is 14 residues long. CDR3 region: CASSSRGDSPEAFF.

The gene calls are TRBV5-1 and TRBJ2-2; without DNA, the TCRdb call of TRBD1 cannot be checked. This CDR3 has 14 amino acids. Looked up from germline, CDR1 is SGHRS and CDR2 is YFSETQ. CDR3 sequence reads: CASRPGTATGELFF.

The chain recombines TRBV29-1 with TRBJ2-7; the TCRdb call, TRBD1, lacks DNA for checking. Germline V gene sequence: CDR1 SQVTM, CDR2 ANQGSEA. The CDR3 has 13 amino acids. The CDR3 region is CSAWDRFPYEQYF.